This T cell receptor (beta chain) is drawn from a study of blood T cells in healthy people across ages. Study-level findings and limits: It was the long-lived donors that had more naive CD4+ cells and higher diversity than aged donors.

Germline CDR1 and CDR2: DFQATT and SNEGSKA (reference sequence). V was pared by 6 bases and J by 6 bases, with 11 bases of the junction left unmatched. This CDR3 has 14 amino acids. This clonotype was detected a few times. Its target is not known. Per sample, a minimum of 7 million PBMCs were isolated. A sample-barcoded 5' primer and a J-beta primer mix were used in a second PCR of about 7 to 12 cycles. From the 5' RACE reads, TCRdb called clonotypes with MiXCR, one entry per CDR3 protein. The table includes 1.5 million to 2 million distinct CDR3 sequences, just under 50% detected once. The sequence was obtained from a middle-aged woman in good health. The sample was blood. This rearrangement joins TRBV20-1 to TRBJ2-1; 7 bases agree with TRBD1. This CDR3 reads CSARQSPGGNEQFF. CDR3 sequence (DNA): TGCAGTGCAAGACAGAGTCCAGGGGGCAATGAGCAGTTCTTC.